This note documents a single T cell receptor (beta chain) sequence. Its antigen remains undetermined. The record has no base qualities; no much larger clone is one base away. These data originate in a study of blood T cell repertoires in COVID-19 (dated by TCRdb to the early 2020s). The study in broad terms: The collaborator samples originated in the United States, Italy and Spain and spanned the acute and convalescent phases of COVID-19. The prospective study material was composed of cDNA or gDNA derived from T cells, B-cell-depleted T cells, or PBMCs. Subjects who had been exposed to COVID-19, were actively infected with it, or had recovered from it provided the deeply sampled blood TCRbeta repertoires that made up the dataset. The repertoires were released in a freely available public database meant as a resource for research on the immune response to SARS-CoV-2. The samples were drawn from two sources: the first 160 participants of the ongoing ImmuneRACE study, and 1,200 or so subjects contributed by 6 global collaborators. The sample metadata nearly always contained a de-identified subject ID, COVID-19 status, age in years and sex. Where available, HLA class I and class II types were taken from metadata supplied by the sample provider and were not determined by assay-based typing.

TCRbeta CDR3 regions were amplified from genomic DNA using the immunoSEQ Assay, a bias-controlled multiplex PCR. As for the original processing: Within the assay, amplification of reference gene primers was used to estimate how many nucleated cells each sample contained. Sequence reads were collapsed and filtered to measure the absolute abundance of every unique TCRbeta CDR3 rearrangement. For each sample, productive Simpson clonality was calculated as the square root of Simpson's diversity index across productive rearrangements. TCRdb carries this immuneACCESS record with in-frame sequences only. Its versions omit some clonotypes, under half of them owing to an unresolved V gene in the studies checked, with the rest unexplained. V, J and clone size reflect that table, while D and trimming were determined from the DNA. Counted in this sample were around 43,000 clones; 82% of them appeared once. The top ten clones comprise more than 12% of the sample.

Whole blood was collected in K2EDTA tubes by collaborating institutions according to the institutions' own protocols. For TCRbeta analysis, collaborators shipped samples in one of three forms: frozen whole blood, isolated PBMCs, or DNA extracted from either of those sample types. On the study overall, not on this receptor specifically: The amount of clinical and demographic metadata varied by source and participant and was provided uncurated.

The V end loses 5 bases and the J end loses 0 bases, and a stretch of 10 bases separates them. CDR1 MNHEY and CDR2 SMNVEV are derived from the germline V gene (reference sequence). From its cysteine to its phenylalanine, the CDR3 spans 14 amino acids. Here the CDR3 DNA is all that survives: 42 bases in frame from base 1. Recombination linked TRBV27 to TRBJ1-1, with TRBD1 tentatively as D gene (5 bases match). The sample consisted of peripheral blood. The source of this sequence is a human donor in a cohort sampled during active COVID-19. The base sequence is TGTGCCAGCAGTACCCGGGGGGTGAACACTGAAGCTTTCTTT. Protein translation: CASSTRGVNTEAFF.